This T cell receptor (beta chain) was recorded in a study of shared clonotypes between healthy human individuals. The study's findings and limits: Across subsets, estimated richness was generally greater for naive than for memory populations.

CDR3 length equals 13 residues. V was clipped by 10 bases and J by 5 bases; unmatched bases: 7. Germline V CDR1 and CDR2: SEHNR, FQNEAQ (reference sequence). Comment on this clone: Its antigen remains unidentified.

Some 30,000 T cell genomes (around 200 ng DNA) went into each sorted-subset replicate. Produced via immunoSEQ multiplex PCR; TCRdb's table is partial and in-frame only. The repertoire consists of over a million clones, with 95% to 99% occurring once and the leading ten covering about 0.45%. What was sequenced was naive CD4+ T cells sorted from blood. Noted subset: CD45RA+ positively selected. V gene TRBV7-9 combines with J gene TRBJ2-1; TRBD2 matches 8 bases. The source is a man younger than 40 in good health. This CDR3 is CATGRGFNNEQFF. DNA for the CDR3: TGTGCCACCGGGAGGGGTTTTAACAATGAGCAGTTCTTC.